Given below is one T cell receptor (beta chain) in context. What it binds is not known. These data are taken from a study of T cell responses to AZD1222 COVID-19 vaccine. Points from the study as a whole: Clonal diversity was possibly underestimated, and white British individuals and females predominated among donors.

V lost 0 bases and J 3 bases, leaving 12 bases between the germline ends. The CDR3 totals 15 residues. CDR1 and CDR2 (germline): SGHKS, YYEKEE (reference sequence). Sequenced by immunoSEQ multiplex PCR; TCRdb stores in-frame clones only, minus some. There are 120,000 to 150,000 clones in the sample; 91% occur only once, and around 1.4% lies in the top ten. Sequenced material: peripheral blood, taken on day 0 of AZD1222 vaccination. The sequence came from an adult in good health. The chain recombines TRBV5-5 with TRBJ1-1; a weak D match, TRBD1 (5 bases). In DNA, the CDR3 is TGTGCCAGCAGCTTGGATCAGGGCGCGTACACTGAAGCTTTCTTT. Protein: CASSLDQGAYTEAFF.